The source of this TCR beta chain is a study of blood T cell repertoires in COVID-19. Assay used: immunoSEQ multiplex PCR; TCRdb lists only in-frame clones, some missing. The sample records around 450,000 clones, around 90% being singletons. The CDR3 spans 15 residues. Trimming removed 0 bases from V and 2 bases from J, with 11 bases in between. CDR1 SGHRS and CDR2 YFSETQ come from the germline V gene. The receptor's source is a woman younger than 30 with acute COVID-19. The sample comprised PBMCs or T cells enriched from blood (not recorded which). The V gene is TRBV5-1, the J gene TRBJ2-5; D ambiguous. The CDR3 loop reads CASSLATTTQETQYF. The CDR3 coding sequence is TGCGCCAGCAGCTTGGCCACTACAACGCAAGAGACCCAGTACTTC.